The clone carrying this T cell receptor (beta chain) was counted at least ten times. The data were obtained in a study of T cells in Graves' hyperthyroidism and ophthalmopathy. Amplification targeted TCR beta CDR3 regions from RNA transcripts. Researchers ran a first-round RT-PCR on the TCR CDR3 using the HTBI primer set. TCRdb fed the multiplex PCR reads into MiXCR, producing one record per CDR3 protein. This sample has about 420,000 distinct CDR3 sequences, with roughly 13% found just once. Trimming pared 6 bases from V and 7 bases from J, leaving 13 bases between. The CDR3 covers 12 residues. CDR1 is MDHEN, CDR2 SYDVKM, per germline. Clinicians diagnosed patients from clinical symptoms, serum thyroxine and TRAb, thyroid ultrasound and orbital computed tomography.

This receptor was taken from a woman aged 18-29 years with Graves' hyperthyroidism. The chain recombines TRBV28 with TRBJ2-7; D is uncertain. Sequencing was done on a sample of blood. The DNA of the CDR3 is TGTGCCAGCAGGGAGATGGCTAGTGAGCAGTACTTC. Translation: CASREMASEQYF.